Shown below are 27 T cell receptor beta chains from a single sample sequenced in a study of memory CD4+ T cells and cytomegalovirus serostatus. TCRdb's copy holds only in-frame clones and misses some; the assay was immunoSEQ multiplex PCR. Of roughly 60,000 clones in the sample, 75% to 80% were seen once. The sort gate was single viable CD3+CD4+CD8-CD45RO+ cells for memory CD4+ T cells. The specimen was memory CD4+ T cells from blood. The receptor source for this set is an adult in good health and CMV-seronegative.

This chain joins TRBV19 and TRBJ1-2, with no clear D. The CDR3 runs to 15 residues. V lost 3 bases, J lost 2 bases, and 13 bases lay in between. Germline assignment: CDR1 LNHDA and CDR2 SQIVND (reference sequence). CDR3 coding DNA: TGTGCCAGTAGTATTACGGACGGAGCGAACTATGGCTACACCTTC. It is translated as CASSITDGANYGYTF.

The chain links TRBV2 to TRBJ2-7; no clear D. The CDR3 covers 14 residues. V lost 5 bases and J lost 4, with 15 bases in between. Germline CDR1 and CDR2: SNHLY and FYNNEI. The CDR3 nucleotides read TGTGCCAGCAGTATTCGACGGCAGGATTACGAGCAGTACTTC. Translation: CASSIRRQDYEQYF.

The chain links TRBV9 to TRBJ2-2, with TRBD1 identical over 7 bases. Germline loops: CDR1 SGDLS, CDR2 YYNGEE. V was pared by 4 bases and J by 3 bases, with 6 bases of the junction left unmatched. The length of the CDR3 is 15 residues. The CDR3 bases are TGTGCCAGCAGCTCGACAGGGCTTGACACCGGGGAGCTGTTTTTT. This sequence encodes CASSSTGLDTGELFF.

The gene calls are TRBV19 and TRBJ2-7; TRBD1 matches 7 bases. The CDR3 runs to 19 residues. The germline V gene encodes CDR1 LNHDA and CDR2 SQIVND (reference sequence). Trimming cost V 3 bases and J 3 bases; bases outside gene matches: 20. The CDR3 here is CASSILIGGRTGDGYEQYF. In nucleotides, the CDR3 is TGTGCCAGTAGTATCCTGATAGGCGGTAGAACAGGGGACGGCTACGAGCAGTACTTC.

The sample holds a few counts of this clone. This chain connects TRBV7-3 to TRBJ1-5; D not certain. The germline CDR1 and CDR2 sequences are SGHTA and FQGTGA. The CDR3 contains 13 residues. With 3 bases removed from V and 5 bases from J, the gap between germline ends came to 8 bases. The CDR3 protein is CASSLARYQPQHF. For the CDR3, the DNA is TGTGCCAGCAGCTTGGCCCGTTATCAGCCCCAGCATTTT. Based on the CDR3 plus reference TRBV7-3 and TRBJ1-5, the full variable domain is GAGVSQTPSNKVTEKGKYVELRCDPISGHTALYWYRQSLGQGPEFLIYFQGTGAADDSGLPNDRFFAVRPEGSVSTLKIQRTERGDSAVYLCASSLARYQPQHFGDGTRLSIL.

The J gene is TRBJ2-1, the V gene TRBV9, with 9 bases that match TRBD2. The CDR3 covers 15 residues. The germline gives CDR1 SGDLS, CDR2 YYNGEE. The ends lost 2 bases at V and 7 bases at J; junction bases unmatched: 7. The CDR3 region has the DNA TGTGCCAGCAGCGTGAGCGGGGGGCCGCGGAATGAGCAGTTCTTC. Translating it yields CASSVSGGPRNEQFF.

V gene TRBV18 combines with J gene TRBJ2-3; the D is unclear. Germline CDR1 and CDR2: KGHSH and LQKENI. Trimming pared 0 bases from V and 1 base from J, leaving 2 bases between. This CDR3 is built from 13 residues. This CDR3 is CASSPPGTDTQYF. CDR3 DNA sequence: TGTGCCAGCTCACCACCTGGCACAGATACGCAGTATTTT.

This clone was observed once. The chain joins TRBV15 to TRBJ2-3; D not certain. The germline CDR1 and CDR2 sequences are LNHNV and YYDKDF (reference sequence). V was cut by 0 bases and J by 1 base, with 8 bases left in between. The CDR3 loop spans 15 amino acids. CDR3 loop: CATSRDRWGTDTQYF. Written as DNA, the CDR3 is TGTGCCACCAGCAGAGATCGGTGGGGCACAGATACGCAGTATTTT.

There are a few counts of this clone. Distinct nucleotide sequences in the sample also encode this CDR3. The J gene is TRBJ1-5, the V gene TRBV6-1, with TRBD1 matching 9 bases. This CDR3 spans 15 amino acids. Germline V gene data show CDR1 as MNHNS and CDR2 as SASEGT. After removal of 2 bases from V and 5 bases from J, the junction contained 4 bases not matched to a gene. CDR3 in amino acids: CASSERGQGHQPQHF. The DNA for the CDR3 is TGTGCCAGCAGTGAAAGGGGACAGGGCCATCAGCCCCAGCATTTT.

The chain has TRBV6-1 and TRBJ1-4, with 8 nucleotides matching TRBD1. V trimming: 3 bases; J trimming: 10 bases; junction bases outside the gene matches: 7. The CDR3 totals 14 residues. The germline V gene encodes CDR1 MNHNS and CDR2 SASEGT. The CDR3, as DNA: TGTGCCAGCAGTGAGCCGGGACAGGATGCAAAACTGTTTTTT. This codes for CASSEPGQDAKLFF.

The J gene is TRBJ1-6, the V gene TRBV28; D gene uncertain. Germline CDR1 is MDHEN and CDR2 is SYDVKM. The V and J ends lost 1 base and 8 bases respectively, with 15 bases between them. The CDR3 covers 16 residues. The CDR3 sequence is CASSLFTSPVYSPLHF. For the CDR3, the DNA is TGTGCCAGCAGTTTATTTACCAGCCCCGTGTATTCACCCCTCCACTTT.

The chain has TRBV5-4 and TRBJ1-4, with TRBD1 matching 8 bases. This CDR3 region has 16 residues. Per the germline V gene, CDR1 is SGHNT and CDR2 is YYREEE (reference sequence). V trimming: 4 bases; J trimming: 2 bases; junction bases outside the gene matches: 7. The CDR3 loop is CASSIKRTGTNEKLFF. Here the CDR3 DNA reads TGTGCCAGCAGCATTAAAAGGACAGGGACTAATGAAAAACTGTTTTTT. Full variable domain (outside the CDR3, taken from reference TRBV5-4 and TRBJ1-4): ETGVTQSPTHLIKTRGQQVTLRCSSQSGHNTVSWYQQALGQGPQFIFQYYREEENGRGNFPPRFSGLQFPNYSSELNVNALELDDSALYLCASSIKRTGTNEKLFFGSGTQLSVL.

The chain employs TRBV2 and TRBJ2-7; 8 positions match TRBD1. Germline V CDR1 and CDR2: SNHLY, FYNNEI. Losses at the gene ends were 8 bases for V and 6 bases for J; bases not matched to a gene: 12. CDR3 length: 14 amino acids. CDR3 in DNA: TGTGCCAGCGGGAGAGATACACAGGGGGGCGAGCAGTACTTC. Protein sequence: CASGRDTQGGEQYF.

This clone appeared once. The rearrangement joins TRBV28 to TRBJ2-7; D perhaps matches TRBD1 (6 bases). Trimming took 8 bases from V and 3 from J, leaving 14 bases between them. CDR1 and CDR2 from the germline V gene are MDHEN and SYDVKM. CDR3 size: 13 residues. CDR3 sequence reads: CASVGTTHYEQYF. For the CDR3, the DNA is TGTGCCAGCGTCGGGACAACGCACTACGAGCAGTACTTC.

The genes are TRBV5-1 and TRBJ1-2; D is unresolved. Germline-derived CDR1 and CDR2 are SGHRS and YFSETQ. V lost 2 bases to trimming and J lost 4 bases, with 6 bases between them. CDR3 length: 12 amino acids. The CDR3 reads CASSFDTYGYTF. The CDR3 bases are TGCGCCAGCAGCTTTGACACCTATGGCTACACCTTC.

The chain uses TRBV15 and TRBJ1-2; 8 bases agree with TRBD1. The CDR3 sequence is 15 residues long. V was pared by 0 bases and J by 7 bases, with 7 bases of the junction left unmatched. Germline V gives CDR1 LNHNV, CDR2 YYDKDF (reference sequence). CDR3 sequence (DNA): TGTGCCACCAGCAGAGACCAGGGGGCGTTTGTTGGCTACACCTTC. Amino acids: CATSRDQGAFVGYTF.

This chain uses TRBV6-5 with TRBJ2-1, with 7 bases fitting TRBD2. Trimming cost V 0 bases and J 6 bases; bases outside gene matches: 8. The CDR3 has 16 amino acids. The germline gives CDR1 MNHEY, CDR2 SVGAGI. DNA of the CDR3: TGTGCCAGCAGTTACTCGATGGCGGGAGTTAGCAATGAGCAGTTCTTC. This codes for CASSYSMAGVSNEQFF.

This clone was counted between two and nine times. The V call is TRBV5-1, the J call TRBJ1-1, with D possibly matching TRBD1 (5 bases). The CDR3 consists of 14 residues. Germline V gives CDR1 SGHRS, CDR2 YFSETQ. V lost 4 bases and J lost 5, with 15 bases in between. Here the CDR3 reads CASSTGRGETEAFF. As DNA, the CDR3 is TGCGCCAGCAGCACTGGACGGGGCGAGACTGAAGCTTTCTTT.

The rearrangement joins TRBV5-1 to TRBJ1-4, with 7 bases lining up with TRBD1. This CDR3 spans 18 amino acids. Per germline, CDR1 SGHRS and CDR2 YFSETQ. Trimming cost V 0 bases and J 4 bases; bases outside gene matches: 12. This CDR3 is CASSLAKGPGQSNEKLFF. In DNA, the CDR3 is TGCGCCAGCAGCTTGGCCAAGGGACCGGGACAGAGTAATGAAAAACTGTTTTTT.

The V and J genes are TRBV7-2 and TRBJ2-6, with a weak D call TRBD2 (5 bases). V lost 5 bases, J lost 1 base, and 9 bases lay in between. This CDR3 region has 15 residues. Germline CDR1 and CDR2: SGHTA and FQGNSA. Here the CDR3 reads CASSIPGSGANVLTF. The DNA of the CDR3 is TGTGCCAGCAGCATCCCGGGGTCTGGGGCCAACGTCCTGACTTTC.

The V gene is TRBV7-3, the J gene TRBJ2-1; 11 bases fit TRBD2. Losses at the gene ends were 5 bases for V and 0 bases for J; bases not matched to a gene: 6. CDR3 size: 17 residues. The germline gives CDR1 SGHTA, CDR2 FQGTGA. The CDR3 protein is CASSPGLAASSYNEQFF. The CDR3 coding sequence is TGTGCCAGCAGCCCGGGACTAGCGGCGAGCTCCTACAATGAGCAGTTCTTC.

The chain recombines TRBV29-1 with TRBJ2-7; tentatively, D is TRBD1 (6 bases). Trimming removed 3 bases from V and 2 bases from J, with 11 bases in between. The CDR3 is 13 residues long. Germline V gives CDR1 SQVTM, CDR2 ANQGSEA. The CDR3 nucleotides are TGCAGCGTTGAGTCCCAGGGGACCTACGAGCAGTACTTC. Protein product: CSVESQGTYEQYF.

The rearrangement uses TRBV27 and TRBJ1-6; the D gene is possibly TRBD1 (5 bases). V gave up 7 bases and J gave up 6 bases, with 13 bases separating them. The CDR3 is 14 amino acids. The germline gives CDR1 MNHEY, CDR2 SMNVEV (reference sequence). The CDR3 region has the DNA TGTGCCAGCAAGTCCGGGGCAGGTAATTCACCCCTCCACTTT. Its protein is CASKSGAGNSPLHF.

V and J are TRBV11-2 and TRBJ2-5, with a weak D call TRBD1 (5 bases). Trimming left V 5 bases short and J 5 bases short, with 15 bases between. CDR1 and CDR2 (germline): SGHAT, FQNNGV. The CDR3 loop spans 14 amino acids. CDR3 coding DNA: TGTGCCAGCAGCCCGGTAGGGGTTGGGGAGACCCAGTACTTC. It translates to CASSPVGVGETQYF.

This clone was seen once. Within the sample, other DNA sequences also encode this same CDR3. V gene TRBV30 combines with J gene TRBJ1-5, with no clear D. Germline V gene lookup returns CDR1 GTSNPN and CDR2 SVGIG (reference sequence). The V and J ends lost 3 bases and 1 base respectively, with 7 bases between them. The CDR3 sequence is 13 residues long. CDR3 in amino acids: CAWSADSNQPQHF. CDR3 bases: TGTGCCTGGAGCGCCGACAGCAATCAGCCCCAGCATTTT.

The chain employs TRBV29-1 and TRBJ2-5; possibly TRBD1 for D (7 bases). Germline lookup yields CDR1 SQVTM and CDR2 ANQGSEA. The CDR3 covers 14 residues. Between the trimmed V and J ends, which lost 8 bases and 4 bases, there was a span of 20 bases. CDR3 DNA sequence: TGCAGCTCCGGAGACAGGGCGGGATCAGAGACCCAGTACTTC. Translating gives CSSGDRAGSETQYF.

The gene calls are TRBV6-1 and TRBJ2-5; the D gene could be TRBD1 or TRBD2 (5 bases each). The CDR3 has 18 amino acids. The germline V gene has CDR1 MNHNS and CDR2 SASEGT. V lost 4 bases and J 1 base, leaving 22 bases between the germline ends. CDR3 sequence: CASSGAYGWGSGQETQYF. In DNA form, the CDR3 reads TGTGCCAGCAGTGGGGCATATGGGTGGGGGTCAGGCCAAGAGACCCAGTACTTC.